The text below deals with one T cell receptor beta chain. Its cognate antigen has yet to be identified. No base-level quality is on record; no much larger clone is a single base apart. The germline V gene sets CDR1 to SGHNT and CDR2 to YENEEA. From the cysteine through the phenylalanine, the CDR3 covers 15 amino acids. Only the CDR3 DNA is retained, 45 bases long and in frame from the first base. At the junction V is shortened by 3 bases and J by 2 bases; bases outside the gene matches: 6. The cohort comprised approximately 700 healthy bone marrow donors. All cohort members were sampled while nominally healthy, although unrecorded immune exposures were likely present. The donor was CMV seropositive and was included in the group of around 300 seropositive cohort members. A peripheral blood sample was provided by each donor, and peripheral blood mononuclear cells were used for TCR beta sequencing. Genomic DNA extraction from the blood cell samples was performed with the Qiagen DNeasy Blood Extraction Kit.

This sample was included in a study of cytomegalovirus exposure and HLA in healthy donors (dated by TCRdb to between 2016 and 2019). For context, the study as a whole: In an earlier analysis of 587 of the donors, 250 to 350 Gb of sequence data and some 100 million unique TCR beta sequences from roughly 180 million T cells were reported. Across some 400 genotyped donors of the cohort, an average of about 220,000 unique TCR beta nucleotide sequences per donor were sequenced, and approximately 17% of those sequences were non-productive. The study aimed to test whether cataloging public T cell receptors could reveal signatures of past pathogen exposure. A later analysis re-examined previously published TCR beta repertoires from roughly 720 donors and added high-resolution HLA genotyping to investigate patterns of TCR occurrence. Using immunosequencing, the study profiled T cell repertoires from 666 subjects and related those repertoires to cytomegalovirus serostatus. Roughly 300 gigabases of sequencing data and around 87 million unique TCR sequences were included in an early release covering around 600 HLA-typed donors. Along with the roughly 670-subject first cohort, a separate validation cohort of over a hundred different subjects was used. The study combined high-throughput TCR immunosequencing, statistical association of individual TCRs with disease status, and machine learning to predict cytomegalovirus infection status. Because of strong linkage in the cohort, roughly 5 DR-DQ haplotypes were treated as single units for association and clustering. Every discovery cohort repertoire had been produced on one sequencing platform. An earlier analysis of fewer than 750 of the donors used high-throughput TCR beta sequencing to judge whether each TCR beta V gene segment behaved as functional or pseudogenic. Alongside the repertoire data, information on donor age, sex, ethnicity and CMV serostatus was compiled. The later analysis used no new phenotypic data to find candidate immune exposures, relying instead on TCR beta sequences and their occurrence across donors. Of the 398 genotyped donors, 81% fell in the genetic ancestry cluster associated with self-reported Caucasian donors. HLA typing covered class I and class II loci at four-digit resolution. A later genetic analysis used genome-wide SNP genotypes for about three fifths of the 666 donors, treating that subset as a discovery cohort. Typing coverage varied by locus: roughly 629-640 donors for A, B, C, DRB1 and DQB1; some 520 for DQA1; over 600 for DPA1; approximately 470 for DPB1.

The library was obtained by the immunoSEQ multiplex PCR assay. A mixture of 60 forward primers for TCR Vbeta segments and 13 reverse primers for TCR Jbeta segments was used in the multiplex PCR. Amplification of the CDR3 region of rearranged TCR beta genes was performed with a multiplex PCR assay on genomic DNA. Amplified TCR beta libraries were sequenced as 87-base-pair reads on the Illumina HiSeq System. The paper's processing steps were these. Across the roughly 640 repertoires, a later analysis counted tens of millions of unique TCR beta chains, 9.5 million to 12 million of which were shared by at least two donors. Raw reads were error-corrected and collapsed into unique sequences by a nearest-neighbor algorithm in which closely related sequences were merged to remove PCR and sequencing errors. CDR3 sequences were aligned to IMGT reference sequences to assign V, D and J gene segments. For a sequence to be retained, a match of at least six nucleotides to both a V gene segment and a J gene segment was required. A rearrangement counted as productive if the CDR3 had no stop codons and remained in frame with V and J, and every other rearrangement counted as non-productive. CDR3 was defined according to IMGT convention as the region running from the second conserved V-encoded cysteine to the conserved J-encoded phenylalanine. The earlier analysis of approximately 500 of the donors excluded sequences that lacked an unambiguous match to a single V gene segment. An earlier analysis of approximately 590 of the donors called V segments functional above 56.7% productive rearrangements and segregating when the between-donor standard deviation exceeded 5%. To diagnose cytomegalovirus status from the catalog of TCR beta chain sequences, a statistical classification framework was built. In a later analysis, TCR nucleotide sequences were compared against IMGT/GENE-DB human TR gene sequences so that V and J genes could be assigned. The TCRdist pipeline was used in a later analysis to assign CDR3 sequences and most-parsimonious VDJ recombination scenarios. In a later analysis, each TCR beta chain was defined by its CDR3 amino acid sequence together with its V-gene family, and reads without a unique V-gene family were excluded. A later analysis removed 500 to 650 highly shared, low-generation-probability nucleotide sequences to deal with suspected cross-contamination and a sequencing artifact. A later analysis calculated a clonal expansion index for each public chain from normalized within-repertoire ranks of inferred template counts. A later analysis computed generation probabilities with a VDJ recombination model fitted to out-of-frame rearrangements, and checked the results against IGoR. A later analysis scored TCR-TCR, TCR-HLA and TCR-CMV co-occurrence with hypergeometric tests, applying a repertoire-size bias correction to TCR pairs. False discovery rates were estimated in a later analysis by permuting HLA or CMV assignments 20 times. In a later analysis, co-occurring TCRs were grouped using DBSCAN, and TCRdist sequence similarity was added for clustering within HLA-allele-positive subsets. Repertoires with fewer than 30,000 or more than 120,000 public chains, plus five repertoires with anomalous nucleotide sharing, were excluded from co-occurrence clustering. This is the immuneACCESS table as TCRdb keeps it, with only in-frame sequences that have V and J called. A part of the clones is gone; compared with another copy, unresolved V genes explain less than half, and the rest is unexplained. V and J calls and clone size follow that table, whereas D and trimming were derived from the DNA. This sample holds 150,000 to 160,000 clones; 80% were observed only once. Of the sample, around 5.6% is held by the ten largest clones.

The study at large found these results: In a later genetic analysis, a missense DCLRE1C variant was associated with V-gene and J-gene trimming of TCR beta chains, and the association was replicated in an independent cohort. In a later genetic analysis, fewer N-insertions in productive TCRs were reported among donors in an Asian-associated ancestry cluster than the roughly 700-donor mean. A few of the identified cytomegalovirus-associated TCR beta chains were confirmed in vitro to be specific for cytomegalovirus antigens. When HLA alleles, especially DR and DQ, strongly co-occurred, TCR associations were difficult to assign to individual alleles. Presence/absence analyses assumed roughly uniform sequencing depth across donors, an assumption that may not hold. Linkage disequilibrium might explain the correlated functional status among segregating V segments, but an unknown experimental factor could not be excluded. The study listed 150 to 200 TCR beta chains as associated with cytomegalovirus. Because HLA typing was unavailable for some donors at each locus, only the typed subset was used in association tests. A cluster of highly shared sequence variants was judged likely to represent a technical artifact of the sequencing pipeline. Specific HLA alleles were associated with 15,000 to 20,000 TCR beta sequences at a false discovery rate of 0.05 in a later analysis. A further reported finding was that TCR beta sequences accurately predicted the HLA-A and HLA-B alleles for most subjects in the first cohort. It was suggested by the authors that the approach could potentially be generalized to other disease states and immunological phenotypes. For the cohort, immune exposure information was limited to CMV serostatus. In both the original and validation cohorts, the classifier was reported to diagnose cytomegalovirus status with high specificity and sensitivity. Most TCR sequences were seen in very few donors, while some public TCRs were found in many individuals. According to a later analysis, TCR association rates differed among HLA loci, with DRB1 alleles showing the most associated TCRs and HLA-C alleles showing the fewest. In a later analysis, most CMV-associated TCR beta chains were found to appear HLA-restricted, with HLA associations seemingly driven largely by CMV exposure. In a later analysis, HLA-associated TCR beta chains were found to be more clonally expanded and to have lower generation probabilities than equally common non-associated chains. In this cohort, only TCR beta chains were sequenced, and detectable features were limited by the absence of alpha or paired-chain data. Because counts were too low, seventeen rarely observed V segments, including chromosome 9 orphons, were left out of the earlier analysis of 587 of the donors. In an earlier analysis of under 600 of the donors, most TCR beta V segments were observed in productive rearrangements about 90% or about 30% of the time, broadly matching IMGT annotations. Several of the top co-occurrence clusters appeared to be linked to parvovirus B19, influenza, CMV and Epstein-Barr virus, according to a later analysis. Some IMGT-functional V segments, including TRBV6-2 and TRBV6-3, could not be told apart with the 87-base-pair reads, so those segments were excluded.

Sequenced: PBMCs. The origin of this receptor is a woman in her 40s in good health and CMV-seropositive. The chain is made from TRBV11-3 and TRBJ2-7, and TRBD2 aligns with 8 junction nucleotides. CDR3 sequence: CASSFLGLAAYEQYF. The sequenced DNA is TGTGCCAGCAGCTTTTTAGGACTAGCAGCCTACGAGCAGTACTTC.